This entry lists 31 T cell receptor beta chains sequenced from one sample in a study of T cells in Graves' hyperthyroidism and ophthalmopathy. RNA transcripts gave rise to amplified TCR beta CDR3 regions. The HTBI primer set drove a first-round RT-PCR of the TCR CDR3. TCRdb recomputed calls from the multiplex PCR reads with MiXCR, one row per CDR3 protein. There are roughly 500,000 distinct CDR3 sequences in the sample; around 43% occur only once, and about two fifths lies in the top ten. Material: peripheral blood or thyroid tissue (not recorded which). Receptor source: an adult woman with Graves' disease, either hyperthyroidism or ophthalmopathy (not recorded which).

The chain employs TRBV29-1 and TRBJ1-2; TRBD1 might be the D (5 bases). The CDR3 is 15 amino acids. The germline gives CDR1 SQVTM, CDR2 ANQGSEA. The germline V and J ends were trimmed by 1 base and 4 bases, with 16 bases remaining between them. CDR3 loop: CSVEGMGGRGYGYTF. DNA of the CDR3: TGCAGCGTTGAAGGTATGGGGGGAAGGGGCTATGGCTACACCTTC.

At least ten counts were recorded for this clonotype. This chain links TRBV6-6 with TRBJ1-2; no clear D gene. CDR1 and CDR2 from the germline V gene are MNHNY and SVGAGI (reference sequence). The CDR3 contains 15 residues. V dropped 9 bases and J dropped 1 base, with 18 bases sitting between them. This chain's CDR3 is CASKSRQHFNYGYTF. As DNA, the CDR3 is TGTGCCAGTAAAAGCCGACAACACTTTAACTATGGCTACACCTTC.

This clonotype has a handful of counts. The V call is TRBV4-1, the J call TRBJ1-6, with D possibly being TRBD1 (5 bases). CDR3 length equals 13 residues. Germline V gives CDR1 MGHRA, CDR2 YSYEKL. The germline V and J ends were trimmed by 0 bases and 9 bases, with 6 bases remaining between them. CDR3: CASSQEGGSPLHF. The CDR3 DNA reads as TGCGCCAGCAGCCAAGAGGGGGGTTCACCCCTCCACTTT.

The CDR3 nucleotides read TGCAGCGTTGGGCAGGGAGATAGGCCCGGGGAGCTGTTTTTT. Its translation: CSVGQGDRPGELFF. The chain couples TRBV29-1 to TRBJ2-2; D may match TRBD1 or TRBD2 (5 bases each). The V end lost 4 bases, the J end lost 6 bases, and 15 bases lay between the germline ends. The germline V gene encodes CDR1 SQVTM and CDR2 ANQGSEA. This CDR3 has 14 amino acids.

The gene calls are TRBV29-1 and TRBJ2-2, with 7 positions matching TRBD2. Germline trimming cut 3 bases from V and 0 bases from J; bases unmatched to any gene: 4. This CDR3 region has 15 residues. The germline CDR1 and CDR2 sequences are SQVTM and ANQGSEA. The CDR3 DNA follows: TGCAGCGTTGACTTCGGGGGGACGAACACCGGGGAGCTGTTTTTT. This encodes CSVDFGGTNTGELFF.

This clonotype was observed a handful of times. This chain connects TRBV7-9 to TRBJ2-7; 7 positions match TRBD2. The CDR3 runs 15 residues. Germline-derived CDR1 and CDR2 are SEHNR and FQNEAQ (reference sequence). J lost 3 bases, V lost 6 bases, and 11 bases had no gene match. CDR3 DNA: TGTGCCAGCAGTCCTGGACTAGGATCATACTACGAGCAGTACTTC. Translated, it gives CASSPGLGSYYEQYF.

The CDR3 here is CASSLLGRNTGELFF. DNA of the CDR3: TGTGCCAGCAGCTTATTAGGGAGGAACACCGGGGAGCTGTTTTTT. The V call is TRBV7-3, the J call TRBJ2-2; D is perhaps TRBD2 (5 bases). This CDR3 comprises 15 residues. Trimming left V 2 bases short and J 1 base short, with 8 bases between. Germline loops: CDR1 SGHTA, CDR2 FQGTGA.

This clonotype was detected many times. The gene calls are TRBV20-1 and TRBJ1-5; 8 bases are shared with TRBD1. The germline CDR1 and CDR2 sequences are DFQATT and SNEGSKA (reference sequence). J gave up 4 bases and V 3 bases, and 5 bases lay outside the gene matches. The CDR3 is made up of 14 amino acids. Written as DNA, the CDR3 is TGCAGTGCTAGGGACAGGGACGGAAATCAGCCCCAGCATTTT. It specifies CSARDRDGNQPQHF.

The chain is built from TRBV11-2 and TRBJ1-6; the D is unclear. Germline loops: CDR1 SGHAT, CDR2 FQNNGV. The CDR3 consists of 14 residues. V lost 5 bases and J lost 6, with 11 bases in between. The DNA of the CDR3 is TGTGCCAGCAGCCCAACCCCCCGTAATTCACCCCTCCACTTT. Protein: CASSPTPRNSPLHF.

The chain uses TRBV28 and TRBJ1-1; D may be TRBD1 (5 bases). V dropped 4 bases and J dropped 6 bases, with 12 bases sitting between them. Germline values: CDR1 MDHEN, CDR2 SYDVKM. This CDR3 is built from 13 residues. CDR3 protein: CASSSTRGSEAFF. CDR3 nucleotide sequence: TGTGCCAGCAGTTCCACAAGGGGCTCTGAAGCTTTCTTT.

This clonotype was observed many times. The chain is built from TRBV25-1 and TRBJ2-1, with D hard to call. V gave up 3 bases and J gave up 8 bases, with 5 bases separating them. This CDR3 spans 11 amino acids. Germline V gene lookup returns CDR1 MGHDK and CDR2 SYGVNS. The CDR3 region has the DNA TGTGCCAGCAGTGACGCGTATGAGCAGTTCTTC. This codes for CASSDAYEQFF.

This rearrangement joins TRBV7-9 to TRBJ1-2, with D unresolved. The CDR3 length is 14 residues. Germline assignment: CDR1 SEHNR and CDR2 FQNEAQ (reference sequence). The ends were cut back, 4 bases at V and 3 bases at J, with 12 bases in the middle. The CDR3 DNA sequence: TGTGCCAGCAGCTCTGGGTTGATCTACTATGGCTACACCTTC. It translates to CASSSGLIYYGYTF.

The chain links TRBV7-9 to TRBJ1-6; unclear D gene. This CDR3 is 15 amino acids long. Trimming stripped 5 bases from V and 8 bases from J, with 16 bases between. CDR1 and CDR2 from the germline V gene are SEHNR and FQNEAQ (reference sequence). For the CDR3, the DNA is TGTGCCAGCAGCAAGCCGACCCGAGGCGATTCACCCCTCCACTTT. Amino acids: CASSKPTRGDSPLHF.

This clonotype has only a few counts. The CDR3, as DNA: TGTGCCACCAAGAAGGGGGCGAGGACTGAAGCTTTCTTT. Amino acid sequence: CATKKGARTEAFF. The chain couples TRBV24-1 to TRBJ1-1; TRBD1 matches at 7 bases. CDR1 KGHDR and CDR2 SFDVKD come from the germline V gene. CDR3 length: 13 residues. J was trimmed by 5 bases and V by 8 bases; bases with no gene match: 7.

The chain is built from TRBV7-2 and TRBJ1-5, with 7 bases matching TRBD1. Germline V CDR1 and CDR2: SGHTA, FQGNSA. The CDR3 sequence is 15 residues long. With V trimmed by 3 bases and J by 7 bases, 9 bases remained unmatched. The CDR3 sequence is CASSLIVGGQQPQHF. In nucleotides, the CDR3 is TGTGCCAGCAGCTTGATTGTAGGGGGCCAACAGCCCCAGCATTTT.

The chain employs TRBV19 and TRBJ1-2; possible D gene TRBD1, 5 bases. The V and J ends lost 6 bases and 6 bases respectively, with 17 bases between them. Germline V gene data show CDR1 as LNHDA and CDR2 as SQIVND (reference sequence). The CDR3 spans 14 residues. CDR3 loop: CASSHLTTENGYTF. Written as DNA, the CDR3 is TGTGCCAGTAGCCACTTGACGACAGAGAATGGCTACACCTTC.

This clonotype has at least ten counts. A junction boundary mismatches the germline segment, possibly from a read error. The V and J genes are TRBV4-2 and TRBJ2-7; the match to TRBD1 covers 10 bases. Germline CDR1 and CDR2: LGHNA and YNFKEQ. This CDR3 spans 15 amino acids. This chain's CDR3 is CASSQVGQGSYEQYF. The CDR3 DNA follows: TGCGCCAGCAGCCAAGTGGGACAGGGGTCCTACGAGCAGTACTTC.

V and J are TRBV10-2 and TRBJ1-1, with unresolved D. V was cut by 8 bases and J by 0 bases, with 10 bases left in between. In germline, CDR1 is WSHSY, CDR2 SAAADI. The CDR3 is made up of 13 amino acids. CDR3 coding DNA: TGCGCCAGCGACCCGGGAATGAACACTGAAGCTTTCTTT. Amino acid sequence: CASDPGMNTEAFF.

The chain uses TRBV25-1 and TRBJ2-7; 11 nucleotides match TRBD2. Unmatched junction bases numbered 11, after V lost 7 bases and J lost 3 bases. CDR1 is MGHDK and CDR2 is SYGVNS in the germline V gene. The CDR3 has 16 amino acids. The CDR3 coding sequence is TGTGCCAGCACTGCCCTAGGGCTAGCGGGGGGCTACGAGCAGTACTTC. This sequence encodes CASTALGLAGGYEQYF.

This clonotype has a handful of counts. The chain is built from TRBV7-9 and TRBJ1-6, with D possibly matching TRBD1 (5 bases). The CDR3 contains 14 residues. Germline assignment: CDR1 SEHNR and CDR2 FQNEAQ (reference sequence). The V end was cut by 5 bases, the J end by 5 bases, with 10 bases between. CDR3 region: CASSLDSNNSPLHF. The CDR3 DNA reads TGTGCCAGCAGCCTCGACAGTAATAATTCACCCCTCCACTTT.

This chain joins TRBV5-1 and TRBJ1-4; the D is unclear. This CDR3 spans 13 amino acids. V shed 2 bases and J shed 5 bases, with 7 bases lying between them. From germline, CDR1 is SGHRS and CDR2 YFSETQ. CDR3 DNA sequence: TGCGCCAGCAGCTTCCGGCAGAATGAAAAACTGTTTTTT. It is translated as CASSFRQNEKLFF.

The chain joins TRBV20-1 to TRBJ2-5; the D gene could be TRBD1 or TRBD2 (5 bases each). Between the trimmed V and J ends, which lost 7 bases and 2 bases, there was a span of 20 bases. From germline, CDR1 is DFQATT and CDR2 SNEGSKA (reference sequence). The CDR3 contains 15 residues. The CDR3 loop is CSDSKPGRTQETQYF. CDR3 coding DNA: TGCAGTGACTCAAAACCGGGACGGACGCAAGAGACCCAGTACTTC.

J is TRBJ1-1 and V is TRBV2, with D possibly matching TRBD1 (5 bases). The CDR3 spans 16 residues. Germline V gene sequence: CDR1 SNHLY, CDR2 FYNNEI. V dropped 2 bases and J dropped 1 base, with 14 bases sitting between them. DNA of the CDR3: TGTGCCAGCAGTGAACGACGGGGGGATCGGAACACTGAAGCTTTCTTT. Translation: CASSERRGDRNTEAFF.

In this sample, this clonotype turned up many times. V and J are TRBV19 and TRBJ2-7; 7 bases agree with TRBD1. The CDR3 runs to 16 residues. Trimming at V came to 3 bases and at J to 6 bases, leaving 14 bases not matched to a gene. Germline V gene lookup returns CDR1 LNHDA and CDR2 SQIVND (reference sequence). CDR3 nucleotides: TGTGCCAGTAGTATGGGAAGACAGGGACGGTCTTCCGAGCAGTACTTC. Amino acids: CASSMGRQGRSSEQYF.

This clonotype occurred many times. V is TRBV5-8 and J is TRBJ1-1; tentatively, D is TRBD1 (5 bases). The germline V and J ends were trimmed by 4 bases and 7 bases, with 14 bases remaining between them. The CDR3 length is 13 residues. CDR1 SGHTS and CDR2 YDEGEE come from the germline V gene. CDR3 bases: TGTGCCAGCAGCCGCGGGAGGGGCGGTGAAGCTTTCTTT. Translating it yields CASSRGRGGEAFF. The whole variable domain, filled in from reference TRBV5-8 and TRBJ1-1, reads EAGVTQSPTHLIKTRGQQATLRCSPISGHTSVYWYQQALGLGLQFLLWYDEGEERNRGNFPPRFSGRQFPNYSSELNVNALELEDSALYLCASSRGRGGEAFFGQGTRLTVV.

At least ten counts were recorded for this clonotype. The V gene is TRBV7-9, the J gene TRBJ2-5, with 11 bases lining up with TRBD2. CDR1 and CDR2 (germline): SEHNR, FQNEAQ (reference sequence). The CDR3 is 15 residues long. Trimming took 3 bases from V and 3 from J; bases not matched to a gene: 3. The CDR3 coding sequence is TGTGCCAGCAGCTTTCCGACTAGCGGGGAAGAGACCCAGTACTTC. Amino acids: CASSFPTSGEETQYF.

Comment on this clonotype: A much larger clone sits a single nucleotide away, making a read error possible. The chain couples TRBV6-1 to TRBJ1-1; D gene ambiguous. The germline gives CDR1 MNHNS, CDR2 SASEGT. The V end lost 3 bases, the J end lost 5 bases, and 4 bases lay between the germline ends. The CDR3 runs 11 residues. CDR3 loop: CASSERTEAFF. The CDR3 nucleotides are TGTGCCAGCAGTGAGAGGACTGAAGCTTTCTTT.

This clonotype was seen repeatedly, ten times or more. The chain couples TRBV5-8 to TRBJ1-1, with TRBD1 matching 7 bases. Trimming removed 6 bases from V and 6 bases from J; junction bases left unmatched: 11. The CDR3 sequence is 14 residues long. Germline V gives CDR1 SGHTS, CDR2 YDEGEE. Here the CDR3 DNA reads TGTGCCAGCACCCCCTGGAAGGGGGCTGCTGAAGCTTTCTTT. It is translated as CASTPWKGAAEAFF.

This clonotype was detected only a few times. The genes are TRBV10-3 and TRBJ1-1; D perhaps matches TRBD1 (6 bases). The germline V gene encodes CDR1 ENHRY and CDR2 SYGVKD. Deletions cut 4 bases from V and 0 bases from J, with 9 bases between. The CDR3 extends over 14 amino acids. This CDR3 is CAISGRGVNTEAFF. CDR3 in DNA: TGTGCCATCAGTGGCAGGGGCGTGAACACTGAAGCTTTCTTT.

In this sample, this clonotype turned up many times. This chain connects TRBV28 to TRBJ1-5; the D gene is possibly TRBD1 (5 bases). This CDR3 comprises 12 residues. Germline loops: CDR1 MDHEN, CDR2 SYDVKM. Trimming took off 6 bases at V and 4 bases at J, with 7 bases between the two ends. The CDR3 DNA sequence: TGTGCCAGCAGGACAGCTAATCAGCCCCAGCATTTT. Translated, it gives CASRTANQPQHF.

This clonotype was seen many times. The chain links TRBV19 to TRBJ2-7; no clear D. The V and J ends lost 5 bases and 0 bases respectively, with 14 bases between them. CDR3 length: 15 amino acids. Germline lookup yields CDR1 LNHDA and CDR2 SQIVND (reference sequence). The CDR3: CASSAFGRISYEQYF. For the CDR3, the DNA is TGTGCCAGTAGTGCCTTTGGACGAATCTCCTACGAGCAGTACTTC.